This T cell receptor beta chain was identified in a study of CD8 T cells in Susac syndrome. General study findings and limits: As the study acknowledged, the number of individuals in its TCR sequencing and HLA analysis was relatively small.

With random hexamers, 0.5 to 1 ug RNA was reverse transcribed. immunoSEQ multiplex PCR amplified TCR beta CDR3 across 54 Vbeta, 13 Jbeta. From the immunoSEQ multiplex PCR reads, TCRdb called clonotypes with MiXCR, one entry per CDR3 protein. This table has a few hundred thousand distinct CDR3 sequences, about 96% appearing once. TEMRA cells were FACS-enriched, and CD8+ and CD4+ T cells were isolated negatively. Regarding this clonotype: The antigen is unknown.

Trimming cost V 0 bases and J 0 bases; bases outside gene matches: 4. The CDR3 totals 17 residues. The germline CDR1 and CDR2 sequences are SGHVS and FQNEAQ. The source material was CD4+ T cells from PBMCs. The rearrangement links TRBV7-8 to TRBJ2-3; TRBD2 aligns across 9 bases. The clonotype was recovered from a human donor with multiple sclerosis. The CDR3 DNA sequence: TGTGCCAGCAGCTTAGCCCCGACTAGCGGTAGCACAGATACGCAGTATTTT. Its translation is CASSLAPTSGSTDTQYF.